The sequence of this TCR beta chain was determined in a study of T cells in Graves' hyperthyroidism and ophthalmopathy. Overall study findings and caveats: Researchers found most expanded thyroid clonotypes above 0.001 in blood as well.

The CDR3 is made up of 19 amino acids. Germline CDR1 reads MNHEY; CDR2 reads SVGEGT. V was shortened by 5 bases and J by 3 bases, with 26 bases between the two germline ends. No ophthalmopathy progression within 18 months constituted stable Graves' hyperthyroidism. Subjects aged 18 to 65 presented with newly diagnosed hyperthyroidism of less than 2 months' duration. Amplification yielded TCR beta CDR3 regions, with RNA transcripts as the source. RT-PCR in the first round (using the HTBI primer set) targeted the TCR CDR3. TCRdb re-derived calls from the multiplex PCR reads in MiXCR, one entry per CDR3 protein. Seen here are some 760,000 distinct CDR3 sequences, around 13% observed once, and the top ten hold roughly 10%. This clonotype was observed at least ten times. Its antigen is as yet unknown.

Sample: blood. V and J are TRBV6-2 or TRBV6-3 and TRBJ1-5; the D gene is possibly TRBD1 (6 bases). This receptor was identified in a woman aged 18-35 years with Graves' hyperthyroidism. The CDR3 loop reads CASSHLLRPTGIVNQPQHF. In nucleotides, the CDR3 is TGTGCCAGCAGTCACCTACTACGGCCCACAGGGATCGTCAATCAGCCCCAGCATTTT.